The rows below give T cell receptor beta chains drawn from one sample of a study of blood T cell repertoires in COVID-19. TCRdb's table, derived via immunoSEQ multiplex PCR, lists solely in-frame clones and lacks some. The table lists more than 150,000 clones, approximately 85% of them singletons, with around 9.8% in the top ten. Sequenced input: peripheral blood. The receptor set was obtained from a woman older than 75 with acute or convalescent COVID-19. Each CDR3 is given with its conserved first and last residue. Fields, in order: J gene, D gene, V gene, CDR3 protein, CDR3 DNA. The D gene is left open where the match is weak.

TRBJ1-1	TRBD1	TRBV29-1	CSVAPGQGSPEAFF	TGCAGCGTTGCACCGGGACAGGGTTCCCCTGAAGCTTTCTTT
TRBJ2-5	TRBD1	TRBV15	CATSGTGTGALETQYF	TGTGCCACCAGCGGAACCGGGACAGGGGCTTTGGAGACCCAGTACTTC
TRBJ1-1	.	TRBV7-9	CASSLTAGVTEAFF	TGTGCCAGCAGCTTGACCGCCGGGGTCACTGAAGCTTTCTTT
TRBJ2-2	.	TRBV5-4	CASSLIGGTGELFF	TGTGCCAGCAGCTTAATAGGCGGCACCGGGGAGCTGTTTTTT
TRBJ2-3	TRBD2	TRBV10-3	CAISVLAGKGADTQYF	TGTGCCATTTCCGTTCTAGCGGGGAAGGGGGCAGATACGCAGTATTTT
TRBJ2-6	TRBD1	TRBV6-6	CASSRDSYSSGANVLTF	TGTGCCAGCAGTCGGGACAGCTACAGCTCTGGGGCCAACGTCCTGACTTTC
TRBJ2-1	TRBD2	TRBV27	CASRLAGIGNEQFF	TGTGCCAGCAGACTAGCGGGTATCGGAAATGAGCAGTTCTTC
TRBJ1-2	TRBD1	TRBV30	CAFLFPGQGRGGYTF	TGTGCCTTTCTATTCCCGGGACAGGGAAGGGGCGGCTACACCTTC
TRBJ2-3	TRBD1	TRBV5-1	CASVLATGGPDTQYF	TGCGCCAGCGTTCTTGCGACAGGGGGCCCAGATACGCAGTATTTT
TRBJ2-7	.	TRBV12-1	CASSHWGVPSYEQYF	TGTGCCAGCAGCCATTGGGGGGTTCCCTCCTACGAGCAGTACTTC
TRBJ1-2	TRBD1	TRBV27	CASSPYDREFYGYTF	TGTGCCAGCAGTCCCTACGACAGGGAGTTCTATGGCTACACCTTC
TRBJ1-1	TRBD1	TRBV19	CASSPKRQGQTEAFF	TGTGCCAGTAGTCCCAAACGACAGGGGCAGACTGAAGCTTTCTTT
TRBJ2-7	TRBD1	TRBV14	CASSLAGTGVIPYEQYF	TGTGCCAGCAGCCTAGCCGGGACAGGGGTAATTCCCTACGAGCAGTACTTC
TRBJ1-2	.	TRBV9	CASSVALSGPGSGYGYTF	TGTGCCAGCAGCGTAGCCCTGAGTGGGCCCGGGAGTGGTTATGGCTACACCTTC
TRBJ1-5	TRBD1	TRBV19	CASSIGQGMYHQHF	TGTGCCAGTAGTATTGGACAGGGAATGTACCACCAGCATTTT
TRBJ2-3	.	TRBV10-2	CASSEADTDTQYF	TGCGCCAGCAGTGAGGCAGACACAGATACGCAGTATTTT
TRBJ2-2	TRBD2	TRBV10-3	CAISVSGGNTGELFF	TGTGCCATCAGTGTTAGCGGGGGGAACACCGGGGAGCTGTTTTTT
TRBJ2-7	.	TRBV9	CASSVAQGGAYEQYF	TGTGCCAGCAGCGTAGCCCAGGGTGGCGCCTACGAGCAGTACTTC
TRBJ2-7	.	TRBV2	CASRPEGYEQYF	TGTGCCAGCAGGCCGGAGGGCTACGAGCAGTACTTC
TRBJ1-1	.	TRBV5-6	CASSFMNTEAFF	TGTGCCAGCAGCTTCATGAACACTGAAGCTTTCTTT
TRBJ2-5	.	TRBV7-2	CASSLDFGSRGETQYF	TGTGCCAGCAGCTTAGATTTCGGGTCCAGAGGAGAGACCCAGTACTTC
TRBJ1-1	.	TRBV7-8	CASSPQEGTPKAFF	TGTGCCAGCAGCCCCCAGGAGGGCACCCCGAAAGCTTTCTTT
TRBJ1-1	.	TRBV27	CASRRGPRASEHTEAFF	TGTGCCAGCAGGCGGGGCCCGAGAGCCTCAGAGCACACTGAAGCTTTCTTT
TRBJ2-7	TRBD1	TRBV7-2	CASSLAGTGGSYEQYF	TGTGCCAGCAGCTTAGCGGGGACAGGCGGATCCTACGAGCAGTACTTC
TRBJ1-5	.	TRBV27	CASSPPGAQPQHF	TGTGCCAGCAGCCCCCCAGGGGCTCAGCCCCAGCATTTT